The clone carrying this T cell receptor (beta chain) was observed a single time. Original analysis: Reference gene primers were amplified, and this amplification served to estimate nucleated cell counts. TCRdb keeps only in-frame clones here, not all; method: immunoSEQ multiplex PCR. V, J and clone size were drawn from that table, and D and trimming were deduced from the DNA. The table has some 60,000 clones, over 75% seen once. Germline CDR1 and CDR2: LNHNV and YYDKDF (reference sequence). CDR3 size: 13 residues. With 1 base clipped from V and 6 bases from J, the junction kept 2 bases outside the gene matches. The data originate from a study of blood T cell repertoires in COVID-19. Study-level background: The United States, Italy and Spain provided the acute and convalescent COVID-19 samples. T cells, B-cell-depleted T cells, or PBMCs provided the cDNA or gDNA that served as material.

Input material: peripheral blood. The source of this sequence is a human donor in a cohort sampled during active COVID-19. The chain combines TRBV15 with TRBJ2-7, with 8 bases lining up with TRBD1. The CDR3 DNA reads TGTGCCACCAGCAGAGCAACAGGGGGCGAGCAGTACTTC. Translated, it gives CATSRATGGEQYF. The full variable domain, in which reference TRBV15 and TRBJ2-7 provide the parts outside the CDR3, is DAMVIQNPRYQVTQFGKPVTLSCSQTLNHNVMYWYQQKSSQAPKLLFHYYDKDFNNEADTPDNFQSRRPNTSFCFLDIRSPGLGDTAMYLCATSRATGGEQYFGPGTRLTVT.